The sequence of this TCR beta chain was determined in a study of OX40 agonist ivuxolimab in advanced cancers. For the study at large: A history of anti-PD-1, anti-PD-L1 or anti-CTLA-4 therapy was acceptable, and around 36% had some. Whole-study results and caveats: CD4+ and CD8+ blood T cells expanded clonally by week 6 at 0.1 to 3.0 mg/kg. Researchers report that CD8+ T cells had, on average, more expanded clones than CD4+. Nonresponders, in some cases, also had low normalized T-cell clonal expansion.

A remark on this clone: What it binds is unknown.

This CDR3 comprises 13 residues. V was cut by 4 bases and J by 5 bases, with 10 bases left in between. Germline values: CDR1 SNHLY, CDR2 FYNNEI. Here immunoSEQ multiplex PCR was the method, and the copy in TCRdb shows in-frame clones only, minus some. Counted here are around 66,000 clones, around 87% occurring once; the ten biggest clones make up around 2%. This material consisted of CD4+ or CD8+ T cells sorted from blood, taken in a trial of the OX40 agonist ivuxolimab. This TCR came from an adult with an advanced solid tumor such as melanoma, head and neck, liver or kidney cancer. The chain is built from TRBV2 and TRBJ2-3; D tentatively reads TRBD1 or TRBD2 (5 bases each). In DNA form, the CDR3 reads TGTGCCAGCAGTGGGGGGAAAGGAGATACGCAGTATTTT. This gives the protein CASSGGKGDTQYF. Drawing the rest from reference TRBV2 and TRBJ2-3, the complete variable domain is EPEVTQTPSHQVTQMGQEVILRCVPISNHLYFYWYRQILGQKVEFLVSFYNNEISEKSEIFDDQFSVERPDGSNFTLKIRSTKLEDSAMYFCASSGGKGDTQYFGPGTRLTVL.